The 19 T cell receptor beta chains in this list originate from one sample, sequenced in a study of blood T cells in healthy people across ages. Sample-barcoded 5' priming and a J-beta primer mix drove a second PCR of 7 to 11 cycles. MiXCR, run by TCRdb on the 5' RACE reads, gives a single entry per CDR3 protein. The sample shows 600,000 to 850,000 distinct CDR3 sequences, approximately 43% of them seen only once. The sample consisted of blood. These TCRs come from a woman aged 55-70 years in good health.

This sequence joins TRBV21-1 and TRBJ2-1; the DNA was not compared with TRBD1, the D call given in the table. TRBV21-1 is shown as a pseudogene. The CDR3 is 12 residues long. The CDR3 nucleotides read TGTGCCAGCAGCAATTCCCTGAATGAGCAGTTCTTC. Protein sequence: CASSNSLNEQFF.

The table lists this clonotype with a count of one. At one end the junction does not follow the germline gene, possibly because of a read error. The V gene is TRBV18, the J gene TRBJ2-6, with D hard to call. Looked up from germline, CDR1 is KGHSH and CDR2 is LQKENI. The CDR3 runs to 15 residues. CDR3 sequence: CVSSPVTSGANVLTF. CDR3 in DNA: TGTGTCAGCTCACCCGTTACCTCTGGGGCCAACGTCCTGACTTTC.

This clonotype showed up just a few times. The chain joins TRBV6-6 to TRBJ2-4; 12 bases map to TRBD1. Gene TRBJ2-7 matches the end of the DNA better, so the J call may be wrong. Germline CDR1 and CDR2: MNHNY and SVGAGI (reference sequence). This CDR3 region has 16 residues. For the CDR3, the DNA is TGTGCCAGCAGTTACTCTAGTGGGACAGGGGGCGGCGAGCAGTACTTC. Amino acid sequence: CASSYSSGTGGGEQYF.

This chain joins TRBV13 and TRBJ2-7; 7 bases map to TRBD2. Germline V gene lookup returns CDR1 PRHDT and CDR2 FYEKMQ (reference sequence). The ends lost 5 bases at V and 2 bases at J; junction bases unmatched: 6. The CDR3 consists of 14 residues. The DNA for the CDR3 is TGTGCCAGCAGCCGTTGGGGGGGGGCCTACGAGCAGTACTTC. It yields the protein CASSRWGGAYEQYF. The full variable domain, with the rest looked up from reference TRBV13 and TRBJ2-7, is AAGVIQSPRHLIKEKRETATLKCYPIPRHDTVYWYQQGPGQDPQFLISFYEKMQSDKGSIPDRFSAQQFSDYHSELNMSSLELGDSALYFCASSRWGGAYEQYFGPGTRLTVT.

With respect to this clonotype: The junction departs from the called germline gene at one end, perhaps through a read error. The CDR3 sequence is CASGFGGEHYGYTF. DNA of the CDR3: TGTGCCAGCGGTTTTGGCGGGGAGCACTATGGCTACACCTTC. This chain connects TRBV12-3 or TRBV12-4 to TRBJ1-2; D is undetermined. The length of the CDR3 is 14 residues.

The chain joins TRBV6-2 or TRBV6-3 to TRBJ2-3, with D tentatively TRBD1 or TRBD2 (5 bases each). CDR3 length equals 14 residues. Germline V gives CDR1 MNHEY, CDR2 SVGEGT. The V gene lost 6 bases and the J gene lost 4 bases, with 14 bases spanning the gap. CDR3 in amino acids: CASRIEGTADTQYF. For the CDR3, the DNA is TGTGCCAGCAGGATCGAGGGGACGGCAGATACGCAGTATTTT.

The chain recombines TRBV12-3 or TRBV12-4 with TRBJ2-4; D unresolved. Trimming stripped 3 bases from V and 6 bases from J, with 18 bases between. This CDR3 contains 16 residues. CDR3 nucleotide sequence: TGTGCCAGCAGTTTTGGCAGTCGGAAGGATCGAAACATTCAGTACTTC. Encoded protein: CASSFGSRKDRNIQYF.

The table lists this clonotype with many counts. The gene calls are TRBV29-1 and TRBJ2-3; no reliable D call. The germline V gene has CDR1 SQVTM and CDR2 ANQGSEA. V lost 5 bases and J lost 2, with 11 bases in between. The CDR3 is 13 residues long. The CDR3: CSVTDGYTDTQYF. The CDR3 nucleotides are TGCAGCGTTACGGACGGGTACACAGATACGCAGTATTTT.

In its sample, this clonotype was seen once. The chain carries TRBV5-1 and TRBJ1-2; no firm D call. The length of the CDR3 is 16 residues. Germline lookup yields CDR1 SGHRS and CDR2 YFSETQ. The V end was cut by 2 bases, the J end by 0 bases, with 14 bases between. The CDR3 sequence is CASSFPIQVANYGYTF. CDR3 nucleotides: TGCGCCAGCAGCTTCCCGATACAAGTAGCTAACTATGGCTACACCTTC. Full variable domain (outside the CDR3, taken from reference TRBV5-1 and TRBJ1-2): KAGVTQTPRYLIKTRGQQVTLSCSPISGHRSVSWYQQTPGQGLQFLFEYFSETQRNKGNFPGRFSGRQFSNSRSEMNVSTLELGDSALYLCASSFPIQVANYGYTFGSGTRLTVV.

This clonotype appeared a few times. The V and J genes are TRBV12-3 or TRBV12-4 and TRBJ2-2; no clear D gene. This CDR3 contains 13 residues. Trimming removed 5 bases from V and 4 bases from J, with 8 bases in between. This CDR3 reads CASSTDFTGELFF. CDR3 bases: TGTGCCAGCAGTACAGACTTCACCGGGGAGCTGTTTTTT.

This clonotype was detected only once. The J gene is TRBJ2-3, the V gene TRBV19, with a tentative D call TRBD1 (6 bases). With 3 bases removed from V and 3 bases from J, the gap between germline ends came to 19 bases. The germline V gene has CDR1 LNHDA and CDR2 SQIVND (reference sequence). CDR3 length: 17 amino acids. The chain's CDR3 is CASSIGVRGYGTDTQYF. CDR3 coding DNA: TGTGCCAGTAGTATTGGAGTCAGGGGTTATGGGACAGATACGCAGTATTTT.

This clonotype was observed a few times. The CDR3 here is CASSSRPGTATSGYYGYTF. Here the CDR3 DNA reads TGTGCCAGCAGCTCGAGGCCAGGGACGGCGACCAGCGGATACTATGGCTACACCTTC. The V call is TRBV5-6, the J call TRBJ1-2, with D possibly TRBD1 on 5 matching bases. From germline, CDR1 is SGHDT and CDR2 YYEEEE. This CDR3 is built from 19 residues. Between the trimmed V and J ends, which lost 3 bases and 3 bases, there was a span of 27 bases.

The chain links TRBV7-9 to TRBJ1-4; 9 positions match TRBD1. V shed 4 bases and J 6 bases; nucleotides not matched to a gene: 6. CDR1 and CDR2 (germline): SEHNR, FQNEAQ (reference sequence). The length of the CDR3 is 15 residues. The CDR3, as DNA: TGTGCCAGCAGCTCCGGGACAGGGCGGGATGAAAAACTGTTTTTT. Its protein product is CASSSGTGRDEKLFF.

The rearrangement links TRBV6-6 to TRBJ1-1; 9 bases line up with TRBD1. J lost 3 bases, V lost 9 bases, and 11 bases had no gene match. Germline values: CDR1 MNHNY, CDR2 SVGAGI (reference sequence). The CDR3 is made up of 15 amino acids. CDR3 nucleotide sequence: TGTGCCAGTAGAGAGGGGGACAGGGTCGACACTGAAGCTTTCTTT. As protein: CASREGDRVDTEAFF.

The genes are TRBV12-3 or TRBV12-4 and TRBJ2-1; the D gene could be TRBD1 or TRBD2 (6 bases each). The CDR3 spans 16 residues. V lost 3 bases and J lost 5, with 17 bases in between. DNA for the CDR3: TGTGCCAGCAGTTTCGACCTCGGGGGCAGGGACAATGAGCAGTTCTTC. It yields the protein CASSFDLGGRDNEQFF.

In its sample, this clonotype was seen many times. The chain recombines TRBV10-3 with TRBJ2-5; D is perhaps TRBD1 or TRBD2 (5 bases each). V was shortened by 0 bases and J by 1 base, with 6 bases between the two germline ends. Looked up from germline, CDR1 is ENHRY and CDR2 is SYGVKD. This CDR3 contains 14 residues. The CDR3 here is CAISESGPQETQYF. In DNA form, the CDR3 reads TGTGCCATCAGTGAGTCGGGACCCCAAGAGACCCAGTACTTC.

A single count supports this clonotype. This chain connects TRBV6-1 to TRBJ2-7; 10 nucleotides agree with TRBD2. Germline CDR1 MNHNS, CDR2 SASEGT. V gave up 3 bases and J gave up 3 bases; unmatched junction bases: 5. The CDR3 consists of 15 residues. CDR3 residues: CASSEPSGRFYEQYF. CDR3 nucleotide sequence: TGTGCCAGCAGTGAGCCTAGCGGGAGATTCTACGAGCAGTACTTC.

This chain connects TRBV20-1 to TRBJ2-1, with 11 bases aligning to TRBD1. This CDR3 spans 14 amino acids. Looked up from germline, CDR1 is DFQATT and CDR2 is SNEGSKA (reference sequence). The V segment lost 5 bases and the J segment 10 bases; nucleotides outside the gene matches: 10. The CDR3 nucleotides read TGCAGTGCTTCGGGACAGGGGGTCTATGGGGAGCAGTTCTTC. Encoded protein: CSASGQGVYGEQFF.

In its sample, this clonotype was seen a few times. The chain joins TRBV20-1 to TRBJ2-1; 11 nucleotides line up with TRBD2. Trimming removed 6 bases from V and 10 bases from J; junction bases left unmatched: 14. The CDR3 consists of 15 residues. Germline CDR1 is DFQATT and CDR2 is SNEGSKA (reference sequence). The CDR3 here is CSATPLAGGPWEQFF. The CDR3 bases are TGCAGTGCCACCCCGTTAGCGGGAGGGCCTTGGGAGCAGTTCTTC.